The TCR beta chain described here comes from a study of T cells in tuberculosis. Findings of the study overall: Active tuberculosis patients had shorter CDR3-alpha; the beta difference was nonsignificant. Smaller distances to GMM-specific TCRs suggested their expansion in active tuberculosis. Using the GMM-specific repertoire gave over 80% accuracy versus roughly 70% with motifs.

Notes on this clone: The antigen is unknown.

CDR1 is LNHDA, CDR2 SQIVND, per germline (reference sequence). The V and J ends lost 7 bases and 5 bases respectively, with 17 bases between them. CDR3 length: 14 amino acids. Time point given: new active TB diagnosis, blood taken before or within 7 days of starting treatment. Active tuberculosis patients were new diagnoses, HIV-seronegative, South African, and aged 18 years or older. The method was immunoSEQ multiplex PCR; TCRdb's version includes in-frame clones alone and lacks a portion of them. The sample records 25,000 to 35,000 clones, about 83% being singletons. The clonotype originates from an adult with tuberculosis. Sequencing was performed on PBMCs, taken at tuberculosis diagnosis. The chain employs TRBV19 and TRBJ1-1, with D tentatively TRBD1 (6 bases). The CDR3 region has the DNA TGTGCCAGTACCGAACAGGGAAGTAGGACTGAAGCTTTCTTT. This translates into CASTEQGSRTEAFF.